This TCR beta chain was found in a study of cytomegalovirus exposure and HLA in healthy donors. Study results and limitations: Reports showed the classifier diagnosing cytomegalovirus status with high specificity and sensitivity.

This clone was seen a handful of times. Its antigen is still unknown. A multiplex PCR was run with 60 Vbeta primers and 13 Jbeta primers. Using immunoSEQ multiplex PCR, the repertoire was profiled, and TCRdb retains in-frame clones only, with some absent. The sample lists some 140,000 clones; more than 60% were seen once. The receptor was derived from a woman between 50 and 59 years old in good health and CMV-seropositive. The sequenced material came from PBMCs.

The CDR3 protein is CASSEGTAYSNQPQHF. CDR3 DNA sequence: TGTGCCAGCAGTGAAGGGACAGCTTATAGCAATCAGCCCCAGCATTTT. This chain uses TRBV6-1 with TRBJ1-5; possible D gene TRBD1, 6 bases. The germline V and J ends were trimmed by 1 base and 0 bases, with 10 bases remaining between them. Germline lookup yields CDR1 MNHNS and CDR2 SASEGT. The CDR3 is made up of 16 amino acids.